This note documents a single TCR beta chain sequence. Its antigen is still unknown. Additional DNA sequences in this sample encode the identical CDR3. The data were obtained in a study of OX40 agonist ivuxolimab in advanced cancers. Overall study context: Given to patients was ivuxolimab, an agonistic anti-OX40 (CD134) antibody. Participants could have had prior anti-PD-1, anti-PD-L1 or anti-CTLA-4 therapy, and about 37% had some.

Study-wide results and caveats: There were, on average, more expanded clones in CD8+ T cells than in CD4+. By week 6 at 0.1 to 3.0 mg/kg, blood CD4+ and CD8+ T cells had expanded clonally.

CDR1 is SGHAT, CDR2 FQNNGV, per germline. V lost 0 bases and J lost 9, with 10 bases in between. The CDR3 has 13 amino acids. The repertoire was sequenced with immunoSEQ multiplex PCR; TCRdb's copy has only in-frame clones and lacks some. The table lists 45,000 or so clones, about nine tenths of them singletons. V is TRBV11-2 and J is TRBJ2-3; a possible D gene is TRBD1 (6 bases). This TCR derives from an adult with an advanced solid tumor such as melanoma, head and neck, liver or kidney cancer. This sample comprised CD4+ or CD8+ T cells sorted from blood, obtained in a trial of the OX40 agonist ivuxolimab. The CDR3 protein is CASSLERQATQYF. For the CDR3, the DNA is TGTGCCAGCAGCTTAGAGCGACAGGCAACGCAGTATTTT.